These T cell receptor beta chains were read from a single sample in a study of PD-1 blockade in mismatch repair-deficient tumors. The protocol was immunoSEQ multiplex PCR, while the TCRdb copy is restricted to in-frame clones and leaves out a portion. The sample carries under 40,000 clones, over 70% recorded once. Sequenced here: PBMCs, sampled 38 weeks after starting pembrolizumab. Receptors were obtained from an adult with mismatch repair-deficient cancer. Both conserved end residues are part of each CDR3.

V gene	J gene	CDR3 protein
TRBV10-3	TRBJ1-1	CAIRDTENTEAFF
TRBV28	TRBJ1-1	CASRQQGARTEAFF
TRBV18	TRBJ2-2	CASSPLQGRRTTGELFF
TRBV15	TRBJ2-1	CATSNRQASTYNEQFF
TRBV19	TRBJ2-5	CASSRRGLAGGVRETQYF
TRBV27	TRBJ2-5	CASSFRRSQETQYF
TRBV14	TRBJ2-7	CASSHEDRGHEQYF
TRBV18	TRBJ1-1	CASSPTRGSTEAFF
TRBV30	TRBJ1-6	CAWVGPGQVNSPLHF
TRBV19	TRBJ2-3	CASSIGGGFTDTQYF
TRBV7-3	TRBJ2-1	CASSETGSSYNEQFF
TRBV5-1	TRBJ2-7	CASSSVPGTGGDEQYF
TRBV13	TRBJ1-1	CASSLGGVVEAFF
TRBV21-1	TRBJ2-1	CASSSPHRTSGRPYHYNEQFF
TRBV7-8	TRBJ1-3	CASSSKGQGAVDTIYF
TRBV15	TRBJ2-2	CATSRELGLSGELFF
TRBV6-1	TRBJ2-5	CASKRDIETQYF
TRBV5-5	TRBJ2-7	CASSLGRDGSYEQYF
TRBV28	TRBJ2-3	CAGKTGESVDTQYF
TRBV5-6	TRBJ2-2	CASSFSGRRDTGELFF
TRBV9	TRBJ1-2	CASSVGRDREYYGYTF
TRBV4-2	TRBJ2-5	CASSRTSGSSETQYF
TRBV5-4	TRBJ2-1	CASSPRFGSYNEQFF
TRBV7-3	TRBJ2-1	CASSSQAGVSNEQFF
TRBV6-1	TRBJ2-6	CASSERRGASSGANVLTF
TRBV5-5	TRBJ2-3	CASSPVAGGSTDTQYF
TRBV19	TRBJ1-3	CASSILAGPSGNTIYF
TRBV5-4	TRBJ2-1	CASSFGQGSYNEQFF
TRBV7-2	TRBJ2-7	CASTQEPFYGEQYF
TRBV19	TRBJ2-3	CASGQGMRGDTQYF
TRBV6-1	TRBJ1-2	CASSGQAANYGYTF
TRBV7-2	TRBJ2-1	CASSSLAGSYNEQFF
TRBV27	TRBJ1-1	CASSPQGKMNTEAFF
TRBV5-1	TRBJ2-6	CASGTADPSISGANVLTF
TRBV7-2	TRBJ2-7	CASSPVGREGGYEQYF
TRBV5-1	TRBJ2-7	CASSHAGTGGREQYF
TRBV9	TRBJ1-1	CASSVTANTEAFF
TRBV7-9	TRBJ2-3	CASSLSADTQYF
TRBV10-2	TRBJ2-3	CASSAGFHLATDTQYF
TRBV11-3	TRBJ2-2	CASSLRELHPGELFF
TRBV28	TRBJ2-7	CASSLPDGMRRYF
TRBV5-1	TRBJ2-5	CASSVSGSGETQYF
TRBV28	TRBJ2-7	CASRVGTASYEQYF
TRBV27	TRBJ2-7	CASSPYLGGSSYEQYF
TRBV6-5	TRBJ1-1	CASSYSGGKTEAFF
TRBV27	TRBJ1-6	CASSSGNNSPLHF
TRBV4-1	TRBJ1-1	CASSQEEGRDTEAFF
TRBV4-2	TRBJ1-1	CASSQVDRSNTEAFF
TRBV19	TRBJ1-3	CASSLTGDTIYF
TRBV25-1	TRBJ1-5	CASSGRGTGRQPQHF
TRBV10-2	TRBJ1-3	CASSDPSTGSGNTIYF
TRBV29-1	TRBJ2-3	CSGGLQTDTQYF
TRBV2	TRBJ1-1	CASSRQITEAFF
TRBV6-1	TRBJ2-1	CASSKGDRRLAGGSPYNEQFF
TRBV7-9	TRBJ2-3	CASSWTSGTSTDTQYF
TRBV7-7	TRBJ2-1	CASSLAQFPSSYNEQFF
TRBV28	TRBJ2-7	CASSLSTSGRLGEQYF